The 2 T cell receptor beta chains reported below all come from one sample, sequenced in a study of shared clonotypes between healthy human individuals. The assay was immunoSEQ multiplex PCR, and TCRdb's table has in-frame clones only and misses some. The table includes around 480,000 clones, 75% to 80% detected once. Input material: PBMCs. The receptors were gathered from a woman in her 40s in good health. Some clones in this sample may be carry-over from other donors' samples.

This sequence joins TRBV5-1 and TRBJ2-4; D might be TRBD2 (6 bases). Deletions cut 3 bases from V and 2 bases from J, with 9 bases between. The length of the CDR3 is 14 residues. Germline CDR1 is SGHRS and CDR2 is YFSETQ. CDR3 in amino acids: CASSSGTSKNIQYF. The CDR3 DNA sequence: TGCGCCAGCAGCTCCGGGACTTCCAAAAACATTCAGTACTTC.

This clone appeared a few times. This sequence joins TRBV21-1 and TRBJ2-2; the D call of TRBD2 is as the table states it, not checked on the DNA. TRBV21-1 has pseudogene status. The CDR3 has 17 residues. CDR3 region: CASLDLVAGVKSGELFF. DNA of the CDR3: TGTGCCAGCCTTGATTTGGTAGCGGGAGTAAAAAGCGGGGAGCTGTTTTTT.